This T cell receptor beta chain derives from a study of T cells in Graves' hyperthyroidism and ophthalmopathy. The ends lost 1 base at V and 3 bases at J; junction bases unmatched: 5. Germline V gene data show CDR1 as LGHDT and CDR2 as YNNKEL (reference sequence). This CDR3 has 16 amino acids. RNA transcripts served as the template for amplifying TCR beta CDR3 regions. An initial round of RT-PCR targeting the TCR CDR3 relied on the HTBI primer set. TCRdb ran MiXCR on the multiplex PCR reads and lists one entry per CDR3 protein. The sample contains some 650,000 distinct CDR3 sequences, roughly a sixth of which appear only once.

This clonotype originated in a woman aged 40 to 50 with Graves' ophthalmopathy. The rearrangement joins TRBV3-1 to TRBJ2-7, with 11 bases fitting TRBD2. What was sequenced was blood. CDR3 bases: TGTGCCAGCAGCCAAGCGGTGGGGACTAGCGGCTACGAGCAGTACTTC. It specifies CASSQAVGTSGYEQYF.